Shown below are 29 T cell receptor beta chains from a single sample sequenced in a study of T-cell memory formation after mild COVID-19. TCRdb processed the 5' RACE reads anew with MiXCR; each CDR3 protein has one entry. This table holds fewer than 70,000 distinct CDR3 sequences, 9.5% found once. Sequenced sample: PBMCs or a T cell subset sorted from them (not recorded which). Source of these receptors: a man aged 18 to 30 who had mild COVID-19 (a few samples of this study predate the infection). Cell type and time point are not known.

Here the CDR3 reads CASSQTGDTQYF. The DNA of the CDR3 is TGTGCCAGCAGCCAAACAGGGGATACGCAGTATTTT. The V gene is TRBV3-1, the J gene TRBJ2-3, with D perhaps TRBD1 (6 bases). This CDR3 contains 12 residues. Germline values: CDR1 LGHDT, CDR2 YNNKEL (reference sequence). The V end was cut by 2 bases, the J end by 6 bases, with 6 bases between.

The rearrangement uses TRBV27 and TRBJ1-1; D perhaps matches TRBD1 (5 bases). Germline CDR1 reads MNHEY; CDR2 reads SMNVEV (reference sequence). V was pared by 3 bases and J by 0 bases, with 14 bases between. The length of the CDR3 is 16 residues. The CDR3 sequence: CASSFWPGSMNTEAFF. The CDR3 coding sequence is TGTGCCAGCAGTTTCTGGCCAGGGTCCATGAACACTGAAGCTTTCTTT.

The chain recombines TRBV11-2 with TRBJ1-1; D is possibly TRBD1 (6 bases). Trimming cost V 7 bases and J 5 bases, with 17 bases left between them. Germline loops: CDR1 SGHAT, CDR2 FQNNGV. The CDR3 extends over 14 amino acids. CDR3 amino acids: CASTPWGGLTEAFF. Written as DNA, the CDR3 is TGTGCCAGCACCCCTTGGGGGGGGCTAACTGAAGCTTTCTTT. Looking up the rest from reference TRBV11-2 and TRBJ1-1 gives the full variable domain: EAGVAQSPRYKIIEKRQSVAFWCNPISGHATLYWYQQILGQGPKLLIQFQNNGVVDDSQLPKDRFSAERLKGVDSTLKIQPAKLEDSAVYLCASTPWGGLTEAFFGQGTRLTVV.

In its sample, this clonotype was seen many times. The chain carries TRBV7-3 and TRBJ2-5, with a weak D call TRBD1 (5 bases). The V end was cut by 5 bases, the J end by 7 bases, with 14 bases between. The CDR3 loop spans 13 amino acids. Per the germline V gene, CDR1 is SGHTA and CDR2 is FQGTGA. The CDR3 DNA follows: TGTGCCAGCAGCCGCGACAGTATTGGGACCCAGTACTTC. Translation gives CASSRDSIGTQYF.

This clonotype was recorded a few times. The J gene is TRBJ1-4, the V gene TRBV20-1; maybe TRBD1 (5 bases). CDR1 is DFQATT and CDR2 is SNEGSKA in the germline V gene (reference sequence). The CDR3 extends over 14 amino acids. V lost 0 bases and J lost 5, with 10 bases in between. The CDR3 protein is CSARDPGGNEKLFF. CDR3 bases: TGCAGTGCTAGAGATCCCGGGGGAAATGAAAAACTGTTTTTT.

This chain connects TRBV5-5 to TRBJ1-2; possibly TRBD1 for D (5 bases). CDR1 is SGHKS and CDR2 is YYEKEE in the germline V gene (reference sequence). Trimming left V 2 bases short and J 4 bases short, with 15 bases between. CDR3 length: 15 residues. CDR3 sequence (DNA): TGTGCCAGCAGCTTTGGTCCAGGGAGTAGCTATGGCTACACCTTC. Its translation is CASSFGPGSSYGYTF.

CDR3 in amino acids: CASSVTGSSYNEQFF. DNA of the CDR3: TGTGCCAGCAGTGTAACAGGGAGCTCCTACAATGAGCAGTTCTTC. This chain links TRBV12-3 or TRBV12-4 with TRBJ2-1; D is possibly TRBD1 (6 bases). Trimming left V 5 bases short and J 0 bases short, with 11 bases between. The CDR3 has 15 amino acids.

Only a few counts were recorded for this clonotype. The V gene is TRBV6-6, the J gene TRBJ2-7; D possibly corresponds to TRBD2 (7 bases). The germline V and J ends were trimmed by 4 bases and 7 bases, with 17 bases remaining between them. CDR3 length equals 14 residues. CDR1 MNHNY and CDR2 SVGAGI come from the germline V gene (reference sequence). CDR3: CASSFLLGGREQYF. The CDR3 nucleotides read TGTGCCAGCAGTTTCCTCCTCGGGGGGCGAGAGCAGTACTTC.

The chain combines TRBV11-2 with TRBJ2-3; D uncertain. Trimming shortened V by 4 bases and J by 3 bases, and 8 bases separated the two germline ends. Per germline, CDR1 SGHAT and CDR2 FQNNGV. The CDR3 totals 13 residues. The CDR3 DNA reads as TGTGCCAGCAGCTACTTCGCGACAGATACGCAGTATTTT. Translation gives CASSYFATDTQYF.

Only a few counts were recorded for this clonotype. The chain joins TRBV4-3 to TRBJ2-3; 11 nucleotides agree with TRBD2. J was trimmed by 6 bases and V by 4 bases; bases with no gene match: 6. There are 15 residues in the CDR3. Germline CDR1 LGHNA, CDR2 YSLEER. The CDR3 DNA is TGCGCCAGCAGCCGACTAGCGGGATCGGGGGATACGCAGTATTTT. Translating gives CASSRLAGSGDTQYF.

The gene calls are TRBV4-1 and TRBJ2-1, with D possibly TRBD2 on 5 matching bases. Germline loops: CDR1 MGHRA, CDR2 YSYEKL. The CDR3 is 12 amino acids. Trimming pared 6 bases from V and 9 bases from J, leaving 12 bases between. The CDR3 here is CASSPLEGEQFF. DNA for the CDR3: TGCGCCAGCAGTCCGCTAGAGGGTGAGCAGTTCTTC.

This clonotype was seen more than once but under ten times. In DNA, the CDR3 is TGCAGTGCTAGACTCTACAGCCCCACAGATACGCAGTATTTT. Translated, it gives CSARLYSPTDTQYF. V usage is TRBV20-1 and J usage is TRBJ2-3; D unclear. V lost 2 bases to trimming and J lost 2 bases, with 11 bases between them. This CDR3 comprises 14 residues. Germline V gene data show CDR1 as DFQATT and CDR2 as SNEGSKA (reference sequence).

The DNA of the CDR3 is TGCGCCAGCAGCCAAGAATCTTGGGACGGGGCCAACGTCCTGACTTTC. It encodes CASSQESWDGANVLTF. This chain connects TRBV4-3 to TRBJ2-6, with D perhaps given as TRBD1 or TRBD2 (5 bases each). V lost 0 bases and J 4 bases, leaving 10 bases between the germline ends. This CDR3 spans 16 amino acids. From germline, CDR1 is LGHNA and CDR2 YSLEER.

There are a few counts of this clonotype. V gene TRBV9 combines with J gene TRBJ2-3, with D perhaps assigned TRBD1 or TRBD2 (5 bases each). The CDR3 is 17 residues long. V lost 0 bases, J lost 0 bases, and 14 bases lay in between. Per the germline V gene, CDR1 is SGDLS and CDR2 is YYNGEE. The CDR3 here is CASSVATQGASTDTQYF. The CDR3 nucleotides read TGTGCCAGCAGCGTAGCCACCCAGGGAGCTAGCACAGATACGCAGTATTTT.

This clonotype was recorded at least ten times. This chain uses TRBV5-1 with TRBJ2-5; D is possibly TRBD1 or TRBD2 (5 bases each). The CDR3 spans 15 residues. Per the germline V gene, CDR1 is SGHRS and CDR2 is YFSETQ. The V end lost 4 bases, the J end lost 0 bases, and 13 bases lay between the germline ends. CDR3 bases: TGCGCCAGCAGCCCGTCCCGGGGCGACCAAGAGACCCAGTACTTC. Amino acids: CASSPSRGDQETQYF. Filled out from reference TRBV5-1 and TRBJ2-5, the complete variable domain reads KAGVTQTPRYLIKTRGQQVTLSCSPISGHRSVSWYQQTPGQGLQFLFEYFSETQRNKGNFPGRFSGRQFSNSRSEMNVSTLELGDSALYLCASSPSRGDQETQYFGPGTRLLVL.

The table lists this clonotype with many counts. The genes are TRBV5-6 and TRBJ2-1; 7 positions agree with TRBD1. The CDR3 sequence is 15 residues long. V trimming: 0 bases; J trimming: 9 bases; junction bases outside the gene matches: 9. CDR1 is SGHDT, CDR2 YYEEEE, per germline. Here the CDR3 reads CASSLDRGFIGEQFF. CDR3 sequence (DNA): TGTGCCAGCAGCTTGGACAGGGGCTTTATAGGTGAGCAGTTCTTC.

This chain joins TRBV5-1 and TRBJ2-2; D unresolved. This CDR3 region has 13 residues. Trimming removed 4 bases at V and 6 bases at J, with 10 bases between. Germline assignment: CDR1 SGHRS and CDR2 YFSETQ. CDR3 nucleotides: TGCGCCAGCAGCCCAAGTAGTCCCGGGGAGCTGTTTTTT. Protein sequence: CASSPSSPGELFF.

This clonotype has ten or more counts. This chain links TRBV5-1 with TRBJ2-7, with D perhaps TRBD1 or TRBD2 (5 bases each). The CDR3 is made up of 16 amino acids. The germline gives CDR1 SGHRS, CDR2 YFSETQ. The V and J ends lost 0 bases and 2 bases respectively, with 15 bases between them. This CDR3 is CASSLDSGGAPYEQYF. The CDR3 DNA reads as TGCGCCAGCAGCTTGGATAGTGGGGGAGCCCCCTACGAGCAGTACTTC.

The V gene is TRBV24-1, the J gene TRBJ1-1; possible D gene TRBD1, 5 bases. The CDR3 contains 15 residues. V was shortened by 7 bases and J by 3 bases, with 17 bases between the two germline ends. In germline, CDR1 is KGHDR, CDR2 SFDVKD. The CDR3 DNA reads TGTGCCACCAGGGGTTCAGGGTCGGGTTACACTGAAGCTTTCTTT. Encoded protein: CATRGSGSGYTEAFF.

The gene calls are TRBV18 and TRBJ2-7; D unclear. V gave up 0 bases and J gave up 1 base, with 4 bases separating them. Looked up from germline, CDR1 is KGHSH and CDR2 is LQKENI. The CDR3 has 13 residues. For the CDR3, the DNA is TGTGCCAGCTCACCACCGGGATCCTACGAGCAGTACGTC. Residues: CASSPPGSYEQYV.

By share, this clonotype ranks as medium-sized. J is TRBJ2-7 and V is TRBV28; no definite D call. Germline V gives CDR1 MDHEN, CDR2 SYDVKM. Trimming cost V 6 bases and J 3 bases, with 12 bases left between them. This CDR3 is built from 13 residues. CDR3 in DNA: TGTGCCAGCAGGCCGTCAGAAATCTACGAGCAGTACGTC. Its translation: CASRPSEIYEQYV.

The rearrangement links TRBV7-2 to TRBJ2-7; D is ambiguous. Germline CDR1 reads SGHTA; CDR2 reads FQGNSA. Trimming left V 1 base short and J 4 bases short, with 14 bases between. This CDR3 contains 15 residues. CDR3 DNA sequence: TGTGCCAGCAGCTTAGTCGGCGGTCGTCAGTACGAGCAGTACTTC. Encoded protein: CASSLVGGRQYEQYF.

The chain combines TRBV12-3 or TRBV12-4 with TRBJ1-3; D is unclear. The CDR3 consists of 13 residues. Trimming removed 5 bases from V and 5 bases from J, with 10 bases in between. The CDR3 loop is CASSQLLRNTIYF. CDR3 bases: TGTGCCAGCAGTCAACTACTAAGAAACACCATATATTTT.

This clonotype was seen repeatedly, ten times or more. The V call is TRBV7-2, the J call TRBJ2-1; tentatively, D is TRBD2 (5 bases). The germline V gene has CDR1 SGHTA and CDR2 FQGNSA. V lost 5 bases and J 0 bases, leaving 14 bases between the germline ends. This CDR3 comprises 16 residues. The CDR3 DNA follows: TGTGCCAGCAGCCCCCCGCCGGGGAGCTCCTACAATGAGCAGTTCTTC. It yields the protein CASSPPPGSSYNEQFF.

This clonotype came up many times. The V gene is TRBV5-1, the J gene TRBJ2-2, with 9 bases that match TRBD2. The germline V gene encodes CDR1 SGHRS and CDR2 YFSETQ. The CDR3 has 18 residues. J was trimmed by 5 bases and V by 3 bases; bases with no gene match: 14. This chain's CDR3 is CASSSGRVAGVLTGELFF. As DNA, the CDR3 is TGCGCCAGCAGCTCCGGAAGAGTAGCGGGGGTATTAACCGGGGAGCTGTTTTTT.

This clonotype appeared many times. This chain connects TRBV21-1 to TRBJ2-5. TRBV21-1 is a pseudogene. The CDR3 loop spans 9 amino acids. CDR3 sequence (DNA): TGTGCCAGCAGGGAGACCCAGTACTTC. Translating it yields CASRETQYF.

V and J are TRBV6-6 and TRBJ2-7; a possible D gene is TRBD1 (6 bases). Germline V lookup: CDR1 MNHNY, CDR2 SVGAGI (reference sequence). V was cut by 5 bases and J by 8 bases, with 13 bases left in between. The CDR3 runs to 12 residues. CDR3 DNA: TGTGCCAGCAGTACTTCAGGGGCGCAGCAGTACTTC. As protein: CASSTSGAQQYF.

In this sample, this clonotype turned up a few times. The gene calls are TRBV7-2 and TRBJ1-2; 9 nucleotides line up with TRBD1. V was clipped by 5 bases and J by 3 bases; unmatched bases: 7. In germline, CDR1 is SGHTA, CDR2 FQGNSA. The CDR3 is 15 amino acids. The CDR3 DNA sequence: TGTGCCAGCAGCACCGGACAGGGGCGCTACTATGGCTACACCTTC. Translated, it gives CASSTGQGRYYGYTF.

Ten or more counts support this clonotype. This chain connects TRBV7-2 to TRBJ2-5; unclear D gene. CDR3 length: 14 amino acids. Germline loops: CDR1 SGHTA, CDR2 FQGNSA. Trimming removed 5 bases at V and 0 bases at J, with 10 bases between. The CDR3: CASSPSRDQETQYF. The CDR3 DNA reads TGTGCCAGCAGCCCGAGCCGCGACCAAGAGACCCAGTACTTC.